This entry describes one TCR beta chain. The target antigen is unknown. Germline V gene data show CDR1 as SGHVS and CDR2 as FQNEAQ. With 5 bases clipped from V and 5 bases from J, the junction kept 4 bases outside the gene matches. There are 14 residues in the CDR3. The sample belongs to a study of T cell responses to AZD1222 COVID-19 vaccine. Study results and caveats: The donor group comprised mostly white British people and more females; the analysis possibly underestimated clonal diversity.

The assay was immunoSEQ multiplex PCR, and TCRdb's table has in-frame clones only and misses some. The repertoire holds roughly 180,000 clones, with roughly nine tenths as singletons. The source of this sequence is an adult who received the AZD1222 COVID-19 vaccine. The input for sequencing was peripheral blood, taken 28 days after the second AZD1222 dose. This sequence joins TRBV7-8 and TRBJ1-1; 11 bases align to TRBD1. CDR3: CASSPGTGGTEAFF. CDR3 DNA: TGTGCCAGCAGCCCCGGGACAGGGGGTACTGAAGCTTTCTTT.